The 6 T cell receptor beta chains below all came from one sample that was sequenced in a study of T cell repertoires in aging, cancer and after chemotherapy. Peripheral blood genomic DNA, not sorted cells or RNA, was the template. TRB rearrangements spanning V, D and J were amplified using mixed TRB-A/B primers. TCRdb re-derived calls from the multiplex PCR reads in MiXCR, one entry per CDR3 protein. The table includes more than 10,000 distinct CDR3 sequences, about 31% detected once. The sequencing sample was made of blood. The source is a human donor in good health. The donor label of this sample is uncertain.

This chain connects TRBV5-6 to TRBJ1-2; 7 nucleotides match TRBD1. The CDR3 is made up of 15 amino acids. Germline V gene sequence: CDR1 SGHDT, CDR2 YYEEEE. The trim removed 3 bases at V and 8 bases at J, leaving 13 bases unmatched. The chain's CDR3 is CASSSSPGTALGYTF. Written as DNA, the CDR3 is TGTGCCAGCAGCTCAAGCCCCGGGACAGCTCTCGGCTACACCTTC.

A few counts support this clonotype. The gene calls are TRBV15 and TRBJ1-2; TRBD1 matches 12 bases. V shed 3 bases, J shed 4 bases, and the junction held 6 bases outside the gene matches. Germline CDR1 and CDR2: LNHNV and YYDKDF (reference sequence). The CDR3 consists of 16 residues. The CDR3 spells CATSRGTGGSSYGYTF. The CDR3 DNA is TGTGCCACCAGCAGGGGGACAGGGGGCTCTTCCTATGGCTACACCTTC.

The sample holds a few counts of this clonotype. The J gene is TRBJ2-1, the V gene TRBV6-1; either TRBD1 or TRBD2 may supply D (6 bases each). CDR3 length: 14 residues. CDR1 is MNHNS, CDR2 SASEGT, per germline. Trimming pared 5 bases from V and 9 bases from J, leaving 17 bases between. The CDR3 sequence: CASSYGGPAGEQFF. Written as DNA, the CDR3 is TGTGCCAGCAGTTACGGGGGCCCAGCGGGTGAGCAGTTCTTC.

The chain links TRBV24-1 to TRBJ2-5; perhaps TRBD1 as D (5 bases). Between the trimmed V and J ends, which lost 7 bases and 1 base, there was a span of 12 bases. Germline CDR1 is KGHDR and CDR2 is SFDVKD. The CDR3 covers 14 residues. The CDR3 spells CATSPSGAQETQYF. CDR3 nucleotide sequence: TGTGCCACCAGCCCGAGTGGGGCCCAAGAGACCCAGTACTTC.

The chain combines TRBV5-6 with TRBJ2-3, with TRBD2 matching 12 bases. Trimming removed 7 bases from V and 5 bases from J; junction bases left unmatched: 11. Germline CDR1 is SGHDT and CDR2 is YYEEEE. The CDR3 runs to 16 residues. The CDR3: CASSGLAGVRKDTQYF. DNA for the CDR3: TGTGCCAGCTCGGGACTAGCGGGCGTTCGCAAAGATACGCAGTATTTT.

By sample fraction, this clonotype is medium-sized. V and J are TRBV30 and TRBJ2-7; D perhaps matches TRBD1 (5 bases). The CDR3 is made up of 12 amino acids. Germline-derived CDR1 and CDR2 are GTSNPN and SVGIG (reference sequence). V dropped 1 base and J dropped 6 bases, with 10 bases sitting between them. DNA for the CDR3: TGTGCCTGGAGTGAAATAGGGGCCGAGCAGTACTTC. It yields the protein CAWSEIGAEQYF.